The rows below give T cell receptor beta chains drawn from one sample of a study of blood T cell repertoires in COVID-19. The method was immunoSEQ multiplex PCR; TCRdb's version includes in-frame clones alone and lacks a portion of them. In the table there are about 180,000 clones, 80% to 90% of which are singletons. The specimen sequenced was peripheral blood. Receptors were obtained from a man between 18 and 29 years old who had recovered from COVID-19. Both conserved end residues are part of each CDR3. The order of the fields is CDR3 DNA, CDR3 protein, V gene, clone size, D gene, J gene. D genes are given only for firm matches. For some rows the clone size is stated as once, few or many, or as a class when expanded; others skip it.

DNA: TGCGCCAGCAGCCAACTCGACTTGATCGCGAACACCGGGGAGCTGTTTTTT; CDR3: CASSQLDLIANTGELFF; V: TRBV4-1; size: few; D: .; J: TRBJ2-2
DNA: TGCGCCAGCAGCTTGGGTGGACTAGCGGGCACGGACGAGACCCAGTACTTC; CDR3: CASSLGGLAGTDETQYF; V: TRBV5-1; size: .; D: TRBD2; J: TRBJ2-5
DNA: TGTGCCAGCCCCGGGACAGGGATCGGCACTGAAGCTTTCTTT; CDR3: CASPGTGIGTEAFF; V: TRBV19; size: .; D: TRBD1; J: TRBJ1-1
DNA: TGTGCCAGCAGCTTATCGGCCCCGCGGCCCCTCCACTTT; CDR3: CASSLSAPRPLHF; V: TRBV11-2; size: .; D: .; J: TRBJ1-6
DNA: TGTGCCAGCAGCCAGATACACCCCTTAGCGGGAGGCAATGAGCAGTTCTTC; CDR3: CASSQIHPLAGGNEQFF; V: TRBV3-1/TRBV3-2; size: once; D: TRBD2; J: TRBJ2-1
DNA: TGTGCCAGTAGTATAGGAGGCGGGACCTCCTACAATGAGCAGTTCTTC; CDR3: CASSIGGGTSYNEQFF; V: TRBV19; size: .; D: .; J: TRBJ2-1
DNA: TGTGCCAGCAGCCACCTGGCGGACGAGCAGTACTTC; CDR3: CASSHLADEQYF; V: TRBV11-2; size: many; D: .; J: TRBJ2-7
DNA: TGTGCCAGCAGCAAGGAGGTCGGGTCAGGGGGCTGGACTGGGGCCAACGTCCTGACTTTC; CDR3: CASSKEVGSGGWTGANVLTF; V: TRBV5-4; size: .; D: TRBD1; J: TRBJ2-6
DNA: TGTGCCAGCTCCCCCGGAAGGGGCGACTTCTACGAGCAGTACTTC; CDR3: CASSPGRGDFYEQYF; V: TRBV27; size: .; D: .; J: TRBJ2-7
DNA: TGTGCCAGCAGCGTAGGGGAACCAGGGGTGTTTCGAGAGACCCAGTACTTC; CDR3: CASSVGEPGVFRETQYF; V: TRBV9; size: .; D: .; J: TRBJ2-5
DNA: TGTGCCAGCAGTGCCGGGACAGGGGAAACTGAAGCTTTCTTT; CDR3: CASSAGTGETEAFF; V: TRBV6-4; size: .; D: TRBD1; J: TRBJ1-1
DNA: TGTGCCAGCAGTTTAACTGGAGATACGCAGTATTTT; CDR3: CASSLTGDTQYF; V: TRBV2; size: .; D: .; J: TRBJ2-3
DNA: TGTGCCAGCCTGAGAGACAGGGGGACTGAAGCTTTCTTT; CDR3: CASLRDRGTEAFF; V: TRBV19; size: .; D: TRBD1; J: TRBJ1-1
DNA: TGTGCCAGTAGGGGCGGGACTAGCGGGAGACTTGCCCAAGAGACCCAGTACTTC; CDR3: CASRGGTSGRLAQETQYF; V: TRBV19; size: .; D: TRBD2; J: TRBJ2-5
DNA: TGTGCCAGCAGCTTAGAGAGTAAGCGGCTGGGGAGAGAGACCCAGTACTTC; CDR3: CASSLESKRLGRETQYF; V: TRBV7-2; size: .; D: .; J: TRBJ2-5
DNA: TGTGCCAGCAGCGCACAGGGGGATAATTCACCCCTCCACTTT; CDR3: CASSAQGDNSPLHF; V: TRBV9; size: few; D: TRBD1; J: TRBJ1-6
DNA: TGTGCCAGCTCACCAATTCCAGAACAGAACATTCAGTACTTC; CDR3: CASSPIPEQNIQYF; V: TRBV18; size: .; D: .; J: TRBJ2-4
DNA: TGTGCCATCAGTGAGACCCAGGACAGCCTGGGGGCCAAAAACATTCAGTACTTC; CDR3: CAISETQDSLGAKNIQYF; V: TRBV10-3; size: .; D: .; J: TRBJ2-4
DNA: TGTGCCAGCAGCCCCGGGACTAGCGGGCCCCGCCGGGGCGGGGAGCTGTTTTTT; CDR3: CASSPGTSGPRRGGELFF; V: TRBV9; size: .; D: TRBD2; J: TRBJ2-2
DNA: TGTGCCAGAAGCTTGGGGGCAGAACAAGAGACCCAGTACTTC; CDR3: CARSLGAEQETQYF; V: TRBV5-3; size: .; D: .; J: TRBJ2-5
DNA: TGTGCCAGCAGCCCCAGGGGGATTGCTGAAGCTTTCTTT; CDR3: CASSPRGIAEAFF; V: TRBV9; size: .; D: TRBD1; J: TRBJ1-1
DNA: TGTGCCTGGGATCGGACAGAGAACACTGAAGCTTTCTTT; CDR3: CAWDRTENTEAFF; V: TRBV30; size: .; D: .; J: TRBJ1-1
DNA: TGTGCCAGCAGCACGGGACTAGCAGACGAGCAGTACTTC; CDR3: CASSTGLADEQYF; V: TRBV5-4; size: .; D: TRBD2; J: TRBJ2-7
DNA: TGTGCCTGGAAAGTCGTAGGGGCCACAGATACGCAGTATTTT; CDR3: CAWKVVGATDTQYF; V: TRBV30; size: .; D: .; J: TRBJ2-3
DNA: TGTGCCAGCAGCTCCCGGGACAGGGAAGGAGGACCCCTCCACTTT; CDR3: CASSSRDREGGPLHF; V: TRBV9; size: .; D: TRBD1; J: TRBJ1-6
DNA: TGTGCCAGCAGTTACCGACAGTCTAATCAGCCCCAGCATTTT; CDR3: CASSYRQSNQPQHF; V: TRBV6-2/TRBV6-3; size: once; D: .; J: TRBJ1-5
DNA: TGTGCCAGCAGATCCGGGACAGGGGGCGATACGCAGTATTTT; CDR3: CASRSGTGGDTQYF; V: TRBV27; size: .; D: TRBD1; J: TRBJ2-3
DNA: TGTGCCAGCAGCCTCAGGGATGAGCAGTTCTTC; CDR3: CASSLRDEQFF; V: TRBV6-5; size: .; D: .; J: TRBJ2-1
DNA: TGTGCCAGCAGCTTAATACAGGGGGCACCCCAGCATTTT; CDR3: CASSLIQGAPQHF; V: TRBV7-3; size: .; D: TRBD1; J: TRBJ1-5